This T cell receptor (beta chain) was profiled in a study of radiotherapy plus CTLA-4 blockade in lung cancer listed by TCRdb under 2018. Background for the entire study: Among enrolled patients, about 19% had an objective response and 30% to 40% reached disease control. The research as a whole found: TCR clones derived from tumors expanded in peripheral blood after treatment with radiotherapy and ipilimumab. Increased serum interferon-beta after radiation, together with early dynamic changes in blood T cell clones, were reported to be the strongest predictors of response.

The receptor library was made with the immunoSEQ multiplex PCR assay. Entries here come from immuneACCESS through TCRdb and include only in-frame sequences with V and J called. Some clones fail to appear in such tables; in the studies checked, an unresolved V gene covers under half of the shortfall, and the cause of the remainder is unknown. Present in this sample are about 110,000 clones, roughly 77% of which were seen just once. The biggest ten clones account for roughly 3.5% of the sample. Including cysteine and phenylalanine, the CDR3 has 15 amino acids. The DNA shown is the 45-base CDR3, in frame from base 1. The germline V gene supplies CDR1 SGHRS and CDR2 YFSETQ. After removal of 6 bases from V and 2 bases from J, the junction retains 11 bases not matched to a gene. Remarks on this clone: Its antigen is still unknown. No per-base quality is available; no much larger clone lies one base away.

Focal radiation therapy combined with CTLA-4 blockade (ipilimumab) was tested in patients with chemo-refractory metastatic non-small-cell lung cancer. This chain joins TRBV5-1 to TRBJ2-7, with 7 middle bases fitting TRBD2. The sequenced sample was peripheral blood, obtained from a patient treated with radiotherapy plus ipilimumab. The clonotype was recovered from a human donor with non-small cell lung cancer that progressed on radiotherapy plus ipilimumab. Some clones in this sample may be carry-over from other donors' samples. The DNA is as follows: TGCGCCAGCAACTGGGGGGAGCGGGGAACCTACGAGCAGTACTTC. Its translation reads: CASNWGERGTYEQYF. This CDR3, with the reference TRBV5-1 and TRBJ2-7 proteins standing in past its ends, gives the full variable domain KAGVTQTPRYLIKTRGQQVTLSCSPISGHRSVSWYQQTPGQGLQFLFEYFSETQRNKGNFPGRFSGRQFSNSRSEMNVSTLELGDSALYLCASNWGERGTYEQYFGPGTRLTVT.